A selection of T cell receptor beta chains follows, all from one sample in a study of cytomegalovirus exposure and HLA in healthy donors. Produced via immunoSEQ multiplex PCR; TCRdb's table is partial and in-frame only. The table lists around 76,000 clones, around 78% of them singletons, with roughly 1.5% in the top ten. The sequenced material came from PBMCs. These receptors came from a man in his forties or fifties in good health and CMV-seronegative. Both conserved end residues are part of each CDR3. The D gene is left open where the match is weak. Clone size is given for some rows only: seen once, a few or many times, or a class if the clone is expanded.

v_call: TRBV6-1
j_call: TRBJ1-5
d_call: -
clone_size: -
cdr3_nt: TGTGCCACCCACATTGGCGGGGTCGTAAGGCAGCCCCAGCATTTT
cdr3_aa: CATHIGGVVRQPQHF

v_call: TRBV19
j_call: TRBJ2-1
d_call: TRBD1
clone_size: -
cdr3_nt: TGTGCCAGTACCACAGGGGGCGATGAGGATGAGCAGTTCTTC
cdr3_aa: CASTTGGDEDEQFF

v_call: TRBV5-1
j_call: TRBJ2-5
d_call: TRBD2
clone_size: -
cdr3_nt: TGCGCCAGCCGGACTAGCGGACCCCAAGAGACCCAGTACTTC
cdr3_aa: CASRTSGPQETQYF

v_call: TRBV6-1
j_call: TRBJ1-5
d_call: TRBD1
clone_size: -
cdr3_nt: TGTGCCAGCAGTGTCCACCAGGGGGCCCACAATCAGCCCCAGCATTTT
cdr3_aa: CASSVHQGAHNQPQHF

v_call: TRBV7-2
j_call: TRBJ2-7
d_call: -
clone_size: few
cdr3_nt: TGTGCCAGCAGCTCTAGCGTAAACTCCTACGAGCAGTACTTC
cdr3_aa: CASSSSVNSYEQYF

v_call: TRBV11-2
j_call: TRBJ2-1
d_call: -
clone_size: -
cdr3_nt: TGTGCCAGCAGCTTAGAACCAGCCCCCAGGGATGAGCAGTTCTTC
cdr3_aa: CASSLEPAPRDEQFF

v_call: TRBV28
j_call: TRBJ2-5
d_call: TRBD2
clone_size: -
cdr3_nt: TGTGCCAGCAGCTTGGGACTAGCGGGACAAGAGACCCAGTACTTC
cdr3_aa: CASSLGLAGQETQYF

v_call: TRBV5-1
j_call: TRBJ2-3
d_call: -
clone_size: few
cdr3_nt: TGCGCCAGCAGCTTGGGCAGCCCGCGGGCGGATACGCAGTATTTT
cdr3_aa: CASSLGSPRADTQYF

v_call: TRBV28
j_call: TRBJ2-1
d_call: TRBD1
clone_size: -
cdr3_nt: TGTGCCAGCAGTTTTACCGGGACAGCGAAAGACGCGAACCAGTTCTTC
cdr3_aa: CASSFTGTAKDANQFF

v_call: TRBV2
j_call: TRBJ2-2
d_call: -
clone_size: -
cdr3_nt: TGTGCCAGCAGGGAGCTCGGGTTGAACACCGGGGAGCTGTTTTTT
cdr3_aa: CASRELGLNTGELFF

v_call: TRBV6-1
j_call: TRBJ2-4
d_call: -
clone_size: -
cdr3_nt: TGTGCCAGCAGAAAGGGGCAGAATGGGAACAGTCAGTACTTC
cdr3_aa: CASRKGQNGNSQYF